What follows describes a single T cell receptor beta chain. This clone's antigen is unknown. No base quality information exists; no much larger clone differs at one position. The sample originates from a study of blood T cell repertoires in COVID-19 (TCRdb year 2020). For the wider study: Collaborator samples came from the United States, Italy and Spain and covered acute and convalescent phases of COVID-19. The material from the prospective study consisted of cDNA or gDNA derived from T cells, B-cell-depleted T cells, or PBMCs. Subjects who had been exposed to COVID-19, were actively infected with it, or had recovered from it provided the deeply sampled blood TCRbeta repertoires that made up the dataset. Sample metadata almost always included a de-identified subject ID, COVID-19 status, age in years and sex. The samples were drawn from the first 160 participants of the ongoing ImmuneRACE study and from 1,254 subjects provided by 6 global collaborators. HLA class I and class II types, where available, came from metadata supplied by the sample provider rather than from assay-based typing. The repertoires were made available in a free public database intended to serve as a resource for research on the immune response to SARS-CoV-2.

Whole blood was collected in K2EDTA tubes by collaborating institutions according to the institutions' own protocols. For TCRbeta analysis, collaborator samples were shipped as frozen whole blood, as isolated PBMCs, or as DNA extracted from either sample type. The paper as a whole reports these results and caveats: How much clinical and demographic metadata was included differed by source and by participant, and the metadata was provided uncurated.

Based on the germline V gene, the CDR1 and CDR2 sequences are SGHDT and YYEEEE. V sheds 1 base and J sheds 6 bases, leaving 10 bases between their ends. The CDR3 numbers 13 residues from cysteine through phenylalanine. Only the CDR3 region is kept as DNA, spanning 39 bases read in frame from base 1. TCRbeta CDR3 regions were amplified from genomic DNA by means of the immunoSEQ Assay, a bias-controlled multiplex PCR. Per the original workflow: The number of nucleated cells in each sample was estimated from the amplification of reference gene primers within the assay. To quantify the absolute abundance of each unique TCRbeta CDR3 rearrangement, sequence reads were collapsed and filtered. For each sample, productive Simpson clonality was calculated by taking the square root of Simpson's diversity index across productive rearrangements. TCRdb mirrors the immuneACCESS table, restricted to in-frame sequences. Some clones are absent from its copies; in checked studies, under half trace to an unresolved V gene, and the reason for the others is unknown. The V and J calls and clone size come from that table; D and trimming were worked out from the DNA. Across this sample there are about 39,000 clones, with around 84% seen only once. The top ten constitute roughly three fifths of the sample.

The sample was peripheral blood. The rearranged chain carries TRBV5-6 and TRBJ1-1; the D gene is not confidently resolved. The sequence was obtained from a man between 65 and 85 years old with acute or convalescent COVID-19. The base sequence is TGTGCCAGCAGCTTGTTCCGGGTCGCTGAAGCTTTCTTT. It translates to CASSLFRVAEAFF.